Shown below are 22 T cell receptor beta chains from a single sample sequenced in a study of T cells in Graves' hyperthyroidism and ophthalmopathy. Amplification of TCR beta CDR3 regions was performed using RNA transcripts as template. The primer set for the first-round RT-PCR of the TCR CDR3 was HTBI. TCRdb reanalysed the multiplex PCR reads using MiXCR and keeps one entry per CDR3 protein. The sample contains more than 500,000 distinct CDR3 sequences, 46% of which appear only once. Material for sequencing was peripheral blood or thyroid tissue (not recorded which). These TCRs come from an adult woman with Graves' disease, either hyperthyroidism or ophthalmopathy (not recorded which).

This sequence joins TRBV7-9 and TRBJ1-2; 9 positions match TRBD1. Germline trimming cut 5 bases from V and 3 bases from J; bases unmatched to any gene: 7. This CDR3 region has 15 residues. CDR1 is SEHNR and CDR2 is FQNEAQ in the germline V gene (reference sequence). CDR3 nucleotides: TGTGCCAGCAGCCGAGGGGACAGGGAGGACTATGGCTACACCTTC. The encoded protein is CASSRGDREDYGYTF. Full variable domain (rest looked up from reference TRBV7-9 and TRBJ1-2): DTGVSQNPRHKITKRGQNVTFRCDPISEHNRLYWYRQTLGQGPEFLTYFQNEAQLEKSRLLSDRFSAERPKGSFSTLEIQRTEQGDSAMYLCASSRGDREDYGYTFGSGTRLTVV.

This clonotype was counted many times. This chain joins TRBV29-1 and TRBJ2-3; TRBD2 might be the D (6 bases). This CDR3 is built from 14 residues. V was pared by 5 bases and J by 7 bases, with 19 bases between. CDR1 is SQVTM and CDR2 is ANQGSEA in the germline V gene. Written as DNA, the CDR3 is TGCAGCGTTTCGACTAGGAGAGTAATATATACGCAGTATTTT. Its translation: CSVSTRRVIYTQYF.

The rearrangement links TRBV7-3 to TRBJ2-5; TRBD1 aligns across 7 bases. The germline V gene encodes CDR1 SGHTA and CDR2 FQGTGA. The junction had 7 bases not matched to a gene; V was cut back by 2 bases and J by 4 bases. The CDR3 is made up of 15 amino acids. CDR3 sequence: CASSLSTGWGETQYF. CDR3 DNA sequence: TGTGCCAGCAGCTTATCGACAGGGTGGGGAGAGACCCAGTACTTC.

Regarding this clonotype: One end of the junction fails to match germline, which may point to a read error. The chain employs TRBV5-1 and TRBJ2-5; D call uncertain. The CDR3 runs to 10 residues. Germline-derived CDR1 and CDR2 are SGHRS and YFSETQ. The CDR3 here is CASRQGTQYF. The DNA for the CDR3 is TGCGCCAGCAGGCAAGGGACCCAGTACTTC.

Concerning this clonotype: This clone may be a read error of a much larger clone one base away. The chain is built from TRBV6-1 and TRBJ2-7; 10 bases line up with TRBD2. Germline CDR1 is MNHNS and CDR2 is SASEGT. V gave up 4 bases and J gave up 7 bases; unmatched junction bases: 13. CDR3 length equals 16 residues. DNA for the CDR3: TGTGCCAGCAGTGCCGGGACTAGCGCCGAGTCGGGAGAGCAGTACTTC. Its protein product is CASSAGTSAESGEQYF.

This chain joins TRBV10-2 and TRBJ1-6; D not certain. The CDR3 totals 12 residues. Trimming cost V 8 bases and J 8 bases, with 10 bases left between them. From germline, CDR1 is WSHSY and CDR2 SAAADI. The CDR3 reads CASLSSDSPLHF. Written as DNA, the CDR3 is TGCGCCAGCTTATCGTCAGATTCACCCCTCCACTTT.

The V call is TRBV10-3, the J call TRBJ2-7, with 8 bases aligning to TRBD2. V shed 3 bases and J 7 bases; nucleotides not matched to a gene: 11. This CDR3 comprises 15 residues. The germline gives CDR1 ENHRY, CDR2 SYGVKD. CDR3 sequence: CAISDRTGGPWEQYF. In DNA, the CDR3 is TGTGCCATCAGTGACCGGACGGGAGGGCCTTGGGAGCAGTACTTC.

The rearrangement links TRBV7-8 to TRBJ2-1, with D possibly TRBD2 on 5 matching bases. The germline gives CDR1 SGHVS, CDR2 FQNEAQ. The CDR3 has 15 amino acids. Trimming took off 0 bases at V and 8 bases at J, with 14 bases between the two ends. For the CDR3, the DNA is TGTGCCAGCAGCTTAGCGCCCCGGGATCACTATGAGCAGTTCTTC. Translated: CASSLAPRDHYEQFF.

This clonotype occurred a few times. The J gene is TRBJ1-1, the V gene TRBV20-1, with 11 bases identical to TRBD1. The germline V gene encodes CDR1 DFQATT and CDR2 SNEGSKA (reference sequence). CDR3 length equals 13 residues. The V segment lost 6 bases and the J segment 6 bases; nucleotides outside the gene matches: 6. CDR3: CSAPGTGGSEAFF. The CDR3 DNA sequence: TGCAGTGCGCCTGGGACAGGGGGATCTGAAGCTTTCTTT.

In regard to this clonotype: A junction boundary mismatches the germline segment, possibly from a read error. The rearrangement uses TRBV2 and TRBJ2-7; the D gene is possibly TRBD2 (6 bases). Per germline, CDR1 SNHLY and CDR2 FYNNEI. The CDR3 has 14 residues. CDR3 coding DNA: TGTGCCAGCAGCTTGGAGGGGCCCTCCTACGCGCAGTACTTC. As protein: CASSLEGPSYAQYF.

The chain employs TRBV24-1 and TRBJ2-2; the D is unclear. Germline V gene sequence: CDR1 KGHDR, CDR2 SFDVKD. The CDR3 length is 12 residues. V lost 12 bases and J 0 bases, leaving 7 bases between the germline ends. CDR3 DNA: TGTGCCCCCATGACGAACACCGGGGAGCTGTTTTTT. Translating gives CAPMTNTGELFF.

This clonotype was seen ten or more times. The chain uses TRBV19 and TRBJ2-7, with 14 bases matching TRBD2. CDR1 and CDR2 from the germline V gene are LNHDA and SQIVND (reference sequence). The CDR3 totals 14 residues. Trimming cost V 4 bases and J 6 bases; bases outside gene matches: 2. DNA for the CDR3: TGTGCCAGTAGTACCGGACTAGCGGGAGGCGAGCAGTACTTC. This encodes CASSTGLAGGEQYF.

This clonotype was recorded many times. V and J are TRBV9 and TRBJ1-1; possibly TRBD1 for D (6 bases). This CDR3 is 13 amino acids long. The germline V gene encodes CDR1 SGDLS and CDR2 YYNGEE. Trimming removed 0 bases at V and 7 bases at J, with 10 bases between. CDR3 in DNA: TGTGCCAGCAGCGTAGGGGGGGGCAATGAAGCTTTCTTT. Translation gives CASSVGGGNEAFF.

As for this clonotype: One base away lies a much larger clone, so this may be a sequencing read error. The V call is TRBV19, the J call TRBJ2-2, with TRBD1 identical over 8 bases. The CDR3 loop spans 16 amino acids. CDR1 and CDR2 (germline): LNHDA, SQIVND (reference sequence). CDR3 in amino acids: CASTNGQGSWTGELCF. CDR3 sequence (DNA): TGTGCCAGTACCAACGGACAGGGCAGTTGGACCGGGGAGCTGTGTTTT.

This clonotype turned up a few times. The CDR3 coding sequence is TGTGCCAGCAGTTTTGAGGGATTAGAGACCCAGTACTTC. Amino acid sequence: CASSFEGLETQYF. The chain links TRBV28 to TRBJ2-5; possibly TRBD2 for D (5 bases). V lost 3 bases and J 4 bases, leaving 9 bases between the germline ends. CDR3 length: 13 amino acids. Germline V gene lookup returns CDR1 MDHEN and CDR2 SYDVKM. Supplemented by reference TRBV28 and TRBJ2-5, the full variable domain reads DVKVTQSSRYLVKRTGEKVFLECVQDMDHENMFWYRQDPGLGLRLIYFSYDVKMKEKGDIPEGYSVSREKKERFSLILESASTNQTSMYLCASSFEGLETQYFGPGTRLLVL.

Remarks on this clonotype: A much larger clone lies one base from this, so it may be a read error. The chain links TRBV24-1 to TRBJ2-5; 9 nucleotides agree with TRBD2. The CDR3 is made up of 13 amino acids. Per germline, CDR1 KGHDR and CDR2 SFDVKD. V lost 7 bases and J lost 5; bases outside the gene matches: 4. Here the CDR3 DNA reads TGTGCCACCAGCAAGCGGGAGGTGGAGACCCAGTACTTC. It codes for CATSKREVETQYF.

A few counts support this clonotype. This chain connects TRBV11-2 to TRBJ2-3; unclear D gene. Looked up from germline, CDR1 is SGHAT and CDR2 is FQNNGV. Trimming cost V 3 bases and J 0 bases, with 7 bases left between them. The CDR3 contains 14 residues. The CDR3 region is CASSFSPSTDTQYF. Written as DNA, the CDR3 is TGTGCCAGCAGCTTCAGCCCTAGCACAGATACGCAGTATTTT.

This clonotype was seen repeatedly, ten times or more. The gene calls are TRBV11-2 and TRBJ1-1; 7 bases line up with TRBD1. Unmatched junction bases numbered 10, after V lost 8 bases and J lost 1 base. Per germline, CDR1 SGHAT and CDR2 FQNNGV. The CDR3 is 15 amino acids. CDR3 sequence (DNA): TGTGCCAGCGGTAACAGGGGATGGGGGAACACTGAAGCTTTCTTT. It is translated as CASGNRGWGNTEAFF.

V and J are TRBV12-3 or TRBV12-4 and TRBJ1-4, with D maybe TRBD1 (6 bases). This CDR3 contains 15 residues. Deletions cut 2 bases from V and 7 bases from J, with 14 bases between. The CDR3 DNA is TGTGCCAGCAGTTTATCAATTACAGGGACTGAAAAACTGTTTTTT. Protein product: CASSLSITGTEKLFF.

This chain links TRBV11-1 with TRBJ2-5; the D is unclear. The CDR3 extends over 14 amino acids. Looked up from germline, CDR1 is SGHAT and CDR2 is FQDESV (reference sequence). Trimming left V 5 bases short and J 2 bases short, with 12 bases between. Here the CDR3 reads CASSLPARQETQYF. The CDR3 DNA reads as TGTGCCAGCAGCCTCCCCGCCAGGCAAGAGACCCAGTACTTC.

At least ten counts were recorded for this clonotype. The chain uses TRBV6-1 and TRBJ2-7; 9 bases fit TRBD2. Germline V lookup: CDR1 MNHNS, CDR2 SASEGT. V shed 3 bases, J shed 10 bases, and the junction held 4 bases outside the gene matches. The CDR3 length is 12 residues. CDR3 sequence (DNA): TGTGCCAGCAGTGAGGGACTAGCAGGACAGTACTTC. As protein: CASSEGLAGQYF.

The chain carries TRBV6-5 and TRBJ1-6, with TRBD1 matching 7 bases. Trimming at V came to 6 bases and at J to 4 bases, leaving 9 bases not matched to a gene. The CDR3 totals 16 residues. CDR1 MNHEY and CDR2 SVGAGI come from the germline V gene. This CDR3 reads CASSLNGGQYNSPLHF. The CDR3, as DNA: TGTGCCAGCAGCTTAAATGGGGGACAGTATAATTCACCCCTCCACTTT.